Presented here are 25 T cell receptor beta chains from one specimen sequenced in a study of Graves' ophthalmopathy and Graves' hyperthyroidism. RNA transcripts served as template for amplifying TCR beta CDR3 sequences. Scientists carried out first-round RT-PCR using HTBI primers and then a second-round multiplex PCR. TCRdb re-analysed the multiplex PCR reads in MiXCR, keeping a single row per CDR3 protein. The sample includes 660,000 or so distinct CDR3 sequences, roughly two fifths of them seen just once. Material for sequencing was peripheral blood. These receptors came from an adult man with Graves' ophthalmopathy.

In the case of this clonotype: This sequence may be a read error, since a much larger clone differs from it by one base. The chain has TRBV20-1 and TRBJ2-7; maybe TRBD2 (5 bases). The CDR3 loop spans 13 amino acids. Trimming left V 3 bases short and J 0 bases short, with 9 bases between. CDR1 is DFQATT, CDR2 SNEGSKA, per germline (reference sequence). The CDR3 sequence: CSASRLSSYEQYF. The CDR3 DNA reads TGCAGTGCTAGTAGACTAAGCTCCTACGAGCAGTACTTC.

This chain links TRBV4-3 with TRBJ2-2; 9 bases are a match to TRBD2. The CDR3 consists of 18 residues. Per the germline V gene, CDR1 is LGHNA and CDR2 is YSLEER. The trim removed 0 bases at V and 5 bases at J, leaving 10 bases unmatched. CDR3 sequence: CASSQDLAGGPQTGELFF. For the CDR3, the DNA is TGCGCCAGCAGCCAAGATCTGGCGGGGGGGCCGCAGACCGGGGAGCTGTTTTTT.

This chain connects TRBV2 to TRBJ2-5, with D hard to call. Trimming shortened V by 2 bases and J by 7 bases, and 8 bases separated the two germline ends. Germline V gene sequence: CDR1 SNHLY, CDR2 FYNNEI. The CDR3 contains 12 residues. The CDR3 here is CASSENPGTQYF. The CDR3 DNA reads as TGTGCCAGCAGTGAAAACCCCGGGACCCAGTACTTC. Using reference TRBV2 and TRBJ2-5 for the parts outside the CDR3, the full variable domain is EPEVTQTPSHQVTQMGQEVILRCVPISNHLYFYWYRQILGQKVEFLVSFYNNEISEKSEIFDDQFSVERPDGSNFTLKIRSTKLEDSAMYFCASSENPGTQYFGPGTRLLVL.

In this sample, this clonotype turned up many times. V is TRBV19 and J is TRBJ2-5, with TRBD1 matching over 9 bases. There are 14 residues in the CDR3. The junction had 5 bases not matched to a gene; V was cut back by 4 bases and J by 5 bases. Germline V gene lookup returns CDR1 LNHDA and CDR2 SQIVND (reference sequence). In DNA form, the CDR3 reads TGTGCCAGTAGTAAGGACAGGGGCGGGGAGACCCAGTACTTC. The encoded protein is CASSKDRGGETQYF. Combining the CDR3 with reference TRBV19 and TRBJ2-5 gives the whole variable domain DGGITQSPKYLFRKEGQNVTLSCEQNLNHDAMYWYRQDPGQGLRLIYYSQIVNDFQKGDIAEGYSVSREKKESFPLTVTSAQKNPTAFYLCASSKDRGGETQYFGPGTRLLVL.

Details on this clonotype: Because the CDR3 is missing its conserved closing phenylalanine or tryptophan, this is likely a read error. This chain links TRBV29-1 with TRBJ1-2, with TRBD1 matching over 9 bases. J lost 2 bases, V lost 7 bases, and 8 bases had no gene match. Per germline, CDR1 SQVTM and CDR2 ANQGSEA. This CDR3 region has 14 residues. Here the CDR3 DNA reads TGCAGCGCTGATTCCGGGACAGGGAACTATGGCTACACCCTC. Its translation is CSADSGTGNYGYTL.

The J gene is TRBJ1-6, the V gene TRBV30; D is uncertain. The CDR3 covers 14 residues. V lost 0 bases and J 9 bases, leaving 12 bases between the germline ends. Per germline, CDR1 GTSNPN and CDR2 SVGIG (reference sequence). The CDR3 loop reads CAWSVGGFGSPLHF. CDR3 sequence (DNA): TGTGCCTGGAGTGTAGGAGGGTTCGGTTCACCCCTCCACTTT.

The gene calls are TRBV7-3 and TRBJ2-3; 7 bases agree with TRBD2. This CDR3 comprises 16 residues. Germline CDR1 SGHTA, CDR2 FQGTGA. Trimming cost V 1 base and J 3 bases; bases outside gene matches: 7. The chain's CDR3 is CASSLKGGGVTDTQYF. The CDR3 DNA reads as TGTGCCAGCAGCTTAAAGGGCGGGGGAGTTACAGATACGCAGTATTTT.

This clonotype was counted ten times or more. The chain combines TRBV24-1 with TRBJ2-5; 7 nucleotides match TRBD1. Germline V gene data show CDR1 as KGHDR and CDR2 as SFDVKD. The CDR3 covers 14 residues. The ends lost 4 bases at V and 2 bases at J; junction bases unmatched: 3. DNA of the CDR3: TGTGCCACCAGTGACTCGGGACAGCAAGAGACCCAGTACTTC. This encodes CATSDSGQQETQYF.

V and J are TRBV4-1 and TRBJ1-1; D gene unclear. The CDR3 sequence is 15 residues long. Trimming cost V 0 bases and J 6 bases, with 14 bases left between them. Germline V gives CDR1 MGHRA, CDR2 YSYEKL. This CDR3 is CASSQDRAGGSEAFF. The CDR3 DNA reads TGCGCCAGCAGCCAAGATCGGGCAGGAGGATCTGAAGCTTTCTTT.

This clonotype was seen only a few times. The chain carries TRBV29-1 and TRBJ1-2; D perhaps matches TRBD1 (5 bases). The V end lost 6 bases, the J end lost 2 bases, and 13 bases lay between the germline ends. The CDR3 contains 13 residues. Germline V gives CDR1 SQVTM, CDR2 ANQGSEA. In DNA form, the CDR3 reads TGCAGCGTCGGCGAGGCAGGGAACTATGGCTACACCTTC. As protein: CSVGEAGNYGYTF.

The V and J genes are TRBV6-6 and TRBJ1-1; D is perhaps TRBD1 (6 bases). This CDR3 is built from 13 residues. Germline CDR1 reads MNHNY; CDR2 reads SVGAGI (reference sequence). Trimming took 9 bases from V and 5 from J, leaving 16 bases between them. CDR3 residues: CASHRVSGTEAFF. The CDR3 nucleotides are TGTGCCAGTCACAGGGTGAGTGGAACTGAAGCTTTCTTT.

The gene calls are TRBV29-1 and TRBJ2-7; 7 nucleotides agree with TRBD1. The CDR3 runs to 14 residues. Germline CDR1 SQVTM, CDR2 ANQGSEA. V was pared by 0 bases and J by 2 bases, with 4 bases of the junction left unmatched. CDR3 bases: TGCAGCGTTGAAGAACGGGACAGCCCCTACGAGCAGTACTTC. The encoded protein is CSVEERDSPYEQYF.

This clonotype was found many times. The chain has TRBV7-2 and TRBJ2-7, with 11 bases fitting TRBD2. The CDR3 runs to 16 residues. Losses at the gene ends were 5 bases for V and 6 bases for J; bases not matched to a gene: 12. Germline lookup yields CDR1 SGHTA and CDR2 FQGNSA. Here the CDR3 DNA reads TGTGCCAGCAGCCCCCGGCATTTAGCGGGAGGGTCCGAGCAGTACTTC. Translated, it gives CASSPRHLAGGSEQYF.

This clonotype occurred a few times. CDR3 coding DNA: TGTGCCAGCAGTGGCGAGGACAGGGTTTACGAGCAGTACTTC. It translates to CASSGEDRVYEQYF. The rearrangement uses TRBV2 and TRBJ2-7, with TRBD1 matching over 8 bases. V lost 4 bases, J lost 4 bases, and 6 bases stayed unmatched. This CDR3 region has 14 residues. CDR1 SNHLY and CDR2 FYNNEI come from the germline V gene.

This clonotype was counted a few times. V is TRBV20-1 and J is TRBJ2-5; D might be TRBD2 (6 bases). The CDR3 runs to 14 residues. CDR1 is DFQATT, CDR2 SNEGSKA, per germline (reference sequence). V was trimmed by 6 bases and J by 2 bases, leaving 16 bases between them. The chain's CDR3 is CSAGPTGLQETQYF. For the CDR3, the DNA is TGCAGTGCAGGACCCACGGGACTTCAAGAGACCCAGTACTTC.

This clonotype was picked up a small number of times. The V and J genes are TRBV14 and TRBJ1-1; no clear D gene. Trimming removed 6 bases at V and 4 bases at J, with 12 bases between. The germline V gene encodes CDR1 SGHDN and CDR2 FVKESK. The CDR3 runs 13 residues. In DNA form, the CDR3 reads TGTGCCAGCAGTCAGCCACCCACCACTGAAGCTTTCTTT. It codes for CASSQPPTTEAFF.

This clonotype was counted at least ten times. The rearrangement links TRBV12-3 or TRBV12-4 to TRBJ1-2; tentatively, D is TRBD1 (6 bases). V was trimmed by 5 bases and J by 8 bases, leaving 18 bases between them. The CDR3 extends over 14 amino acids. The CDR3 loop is CASSRQVERGGYTF. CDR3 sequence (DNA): TGTGCCAGCAGTCGACAGGTCGAGAGGGGAGGCTACACCTTC.

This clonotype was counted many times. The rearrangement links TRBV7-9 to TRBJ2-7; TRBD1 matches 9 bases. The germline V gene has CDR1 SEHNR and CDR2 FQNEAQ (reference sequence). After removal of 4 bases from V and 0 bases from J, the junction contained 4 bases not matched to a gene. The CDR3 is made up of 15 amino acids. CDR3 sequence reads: CASSSRDRVSYEQYF. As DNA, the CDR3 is TGTGCCAGCAGCTCCCGGGACAGGGTCTCCTACGAGCAGTACTTC.

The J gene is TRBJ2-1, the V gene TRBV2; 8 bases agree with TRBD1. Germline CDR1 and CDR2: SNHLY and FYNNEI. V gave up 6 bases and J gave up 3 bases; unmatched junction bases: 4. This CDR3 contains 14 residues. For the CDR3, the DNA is TGTGCCAGCAGAAGGACAGGGTACTACAATGAGCAGTTCTTC. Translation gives CASRRTGYYNEQFF.

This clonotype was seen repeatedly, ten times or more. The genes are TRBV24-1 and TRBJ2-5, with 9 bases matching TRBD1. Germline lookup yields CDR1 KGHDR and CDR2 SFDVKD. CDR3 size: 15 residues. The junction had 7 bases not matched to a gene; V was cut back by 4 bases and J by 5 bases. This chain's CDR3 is CATSEAGTGMETQYF. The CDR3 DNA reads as TGTGCCACCAGTGAGGCCGGGACAGGGATGGAGACCCAGTACTTC.

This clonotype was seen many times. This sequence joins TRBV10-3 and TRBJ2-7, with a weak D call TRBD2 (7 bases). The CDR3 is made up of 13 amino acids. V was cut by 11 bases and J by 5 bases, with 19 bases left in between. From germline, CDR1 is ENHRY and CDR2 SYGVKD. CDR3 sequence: CALSTGRANEQYF. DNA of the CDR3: TGTGCCCTATCCACAGGGAGGGCCAACGAGCAGTACTTC.

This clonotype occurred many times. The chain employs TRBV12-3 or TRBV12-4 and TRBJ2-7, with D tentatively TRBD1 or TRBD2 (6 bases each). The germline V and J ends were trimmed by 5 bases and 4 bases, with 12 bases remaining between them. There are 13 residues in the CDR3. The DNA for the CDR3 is TGTGCCAGCAGTCCTCAGGGGAGGTACGAGCAGTACTTC. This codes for CASSPQGRYEQYF.

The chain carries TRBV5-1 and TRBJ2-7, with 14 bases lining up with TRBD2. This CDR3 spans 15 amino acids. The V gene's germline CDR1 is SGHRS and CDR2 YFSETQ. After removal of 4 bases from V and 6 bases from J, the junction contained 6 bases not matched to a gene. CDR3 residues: CASSIPGLAGVEQYF. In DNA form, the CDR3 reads TGCGCCAGCAGCATACCGGGACTAGCGGGAGTCGAGCAGTACTTC.

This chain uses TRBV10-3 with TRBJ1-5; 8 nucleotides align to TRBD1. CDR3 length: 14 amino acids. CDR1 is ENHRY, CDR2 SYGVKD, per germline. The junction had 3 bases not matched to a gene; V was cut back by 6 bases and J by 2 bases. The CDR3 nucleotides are TGTGCCATCAGACAGGGGGAAGGCAATCAGCCCCAGCATTTT. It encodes CAIRQGEGNQPQHF.

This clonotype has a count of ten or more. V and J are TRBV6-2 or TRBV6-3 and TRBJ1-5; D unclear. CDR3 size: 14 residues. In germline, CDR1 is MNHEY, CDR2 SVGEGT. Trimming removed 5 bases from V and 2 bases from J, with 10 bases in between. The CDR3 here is CASSGPMGNQPQHF. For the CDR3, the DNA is TGTGCCAGCAGTGGTCCGATGGGCAATCAGCCCCAGCATTTT.